The T cell receptor (beta chain) described here comes from a study of blood T cell repertoires in COVID-19. Trimming stripped 3 bases from V and 5 bases from J, with 17 bases between. CDR3 length equals 15 residues. Germline CDR1 and CDR2: SGHKS and YYEKEE (reference sequence). The protocol was immunoSEQ multiplex PCR, while the TCRdb copy is restricted to in-frame clones and leaves out a portion. Found here are about 160,000 clones, approximately 79% of them singletons; the top ten hold approximately 7.6%. The chain uses TRBV5-5 and TRBJ2-5, with D perhaps TRBD2 (6 bases). Sequencing was done on a sample of peripheral blood. The clonotype was recovered from a woman aged 55 to 70 with COVID-19, enrolled during active disease. CDR3 DNA sequence: TGTGCCAGCAGCTGGTGGAGGGGACCCTTCGAGACCCAGTACTTC. As protein: CASSWWRGPFETQYF.